One and the same sample provided the 8 T cell receptor beta chains below, sequenced in a study of patients and donors after allogeneic stem cell transplantation. Each CDR3 protein is one row after TCRdb ran MiXCR on the RT-PCR reads. The sample shows a few hundred thousand distinct CDR3 sequences, around two fifths of them seen only once. The sample comprised blood, either unsorted or a sorted T cell fraction (not recorded which). These receptors were obtained from a human donor who was either an allogeneic HSCT recipient or a stem cell or donor lymphocyte infusion donor (not recorded which). It is not recorded whose cells these are; they may come from a transplant donor.

This clonotype was seen only a few times. The chain recombines TRBV3-1 with TRBJ1-4; a possible D gene is TRBD1 (6 bases). The CDR3 spans 17 residues. Trimming cost V 1 base and J 2 bases, with 14 bases left between them. Looked up from germline, CDR1 is LGHDT and CDR2 is YNNKEL (reference sequence). DNA for the CDR3: TGTGCCAGCAGCCAAGGGGGGACAAGACGGACTAATGAAAAACTGTTTTTT. It is translated as CASSQGGTRRTNEKLFF.

The rearrangement uses TRBV7-3 and TRBJ2-2; a possible D gene is TRBD1 (6 bases). The V end was cut by 0 bases, the J end by 4 bases, with 18 bases between. The CDR3 contains 18 residues. Germline V gene lookup returns CDR1 SGHTA and CDR2 FQGTGA. This CDR3 reads CASSLTPTYRDGTGELFF. The CDR3 bases are TGTGCCAGCAGCTTAACGCCCACGTACAGGGATGGCACCGGGGAGCTGTTTTTT.

This clonotype has more than one count but fewer than ten. J is TRBJ1-6 and V is TRBV20-1; 8 nucleotides agree with TRBD1. This CDR3 contains 13 residues. With 4 bases clipped from V and 6 bases from J, the junction kept 2 bases outside the gene matches. CDR1 is DFQATT and CDR2 is SNEGSKA in the germline V gene (reference sequence). The CDR3 DNA sequence: TGCAGTGCTAAGGGACAGGCTAATTCACCCCTCCACTTT. Translating it yields CSAKGQANSPLHF.

The rearrangement links TRBV6-6 to TRBJ2-5; no firm D call. Trimming removed 6 bases at V and 1 base at J, with 15 bases between. In germline, CDR1 is MNHNY, CDR2 SVGAGI (reference sequence). The CDR3 spans 15 residues. CDR3 DNA sequence: TGTGCCAGCAGCACAATCGACCAACCCCAAGAGACCCAGTACTTC. Protein product: CASSTIDQPQETQYF.

This chain uses TRBV14 with TRBJ1-1; D is ambiguous. Trimming pared 5 bases from V and 1 base from J, leaving 11 bases between. CDR3 length: 14 residues. The germline gives CDR1 SGHDN, CDR2 FVKESK. The chain's CDR3 is CASSSKHGNTEAFF. The CDR3 region has the DNA TGTGCCAGCAGCTCAAAGCATGGGAACACTGAAGCTTTCTTT. Variable domain in full (rest from reference TRBV14 and TRBJ1-1): EAGVTQFPSHSVIEKGQTVTLRCDPISGHDNLYWYRRVMGKEIKFLLHFVKESKQDESGMPNNRFLAERTGGTYSTLKVQPAELEDSGVYFCASSSKHGNTEAFFGQGTRLTVV.

The V and J genes are TRBV29-1 and TRBJ1-1; the D is unclear. V lost 4 bases and J 0 bases, leaving 9 bases between the germline ends. The CDR3 is made up of 13 amino acids. Germline V CDR1 and CDR2: SQVTM, ANQGSEA. The CDR3 is CSVGFLVNTEAFF. CDR3 sequence (DNA): TGCAGCGTTGGATTTCTCGTGAACACTGAAGCTTTCTTT.

The sample holds a few counts of this clonotype. The CDR3 DNA is TGTGCCTGGAGTGCCCCGACAGTGAACTATGGCTACACCTTC. Translating it yields CAWSAPTVNYGYTF. V gene TRBV30 combines with J gene TRBJ1-2; maybe TRBD1 (5 bases). CDR3 size: 14 residues. Germline V CDR1 and CDR2: GTSNPN, SVGIG (reference sequence). The V gene lost 1 base and the J gene lost 2 bases, with 11 bases spanning the gap.

The chain recombines TRBV5-1 with TRBJ1-4; 7 bases are shared with TRBD1. V lost 3 bases, J lost 8 bases, and 10 bases stayed unmatched. The CDR3 runs to 15 residues. Per germline, CDR1 SGHRS and CDR2 YFSETQ. CDR3 in amino acids: CASSSGDSRNEKLFF. Here the CDR3 DNA reads TGCGCCAGCAGCTCCGGGGACAGTCGGAACGAAAAACTGTTTTTT. The complete variable domain, with remaining parts taken from reference TRBV5-1 and TRBJ1-4, reads KAGVTQTPRYLIKTRGQQVTLSCSPISGHRSVSWYQQTPGQGLQFLFEYFSETQRNKGNFPGRFSGRQFSNSRSEMNVSTLELGDSALYLCASSSGDSRNEKLFFGSGTQLSVL.